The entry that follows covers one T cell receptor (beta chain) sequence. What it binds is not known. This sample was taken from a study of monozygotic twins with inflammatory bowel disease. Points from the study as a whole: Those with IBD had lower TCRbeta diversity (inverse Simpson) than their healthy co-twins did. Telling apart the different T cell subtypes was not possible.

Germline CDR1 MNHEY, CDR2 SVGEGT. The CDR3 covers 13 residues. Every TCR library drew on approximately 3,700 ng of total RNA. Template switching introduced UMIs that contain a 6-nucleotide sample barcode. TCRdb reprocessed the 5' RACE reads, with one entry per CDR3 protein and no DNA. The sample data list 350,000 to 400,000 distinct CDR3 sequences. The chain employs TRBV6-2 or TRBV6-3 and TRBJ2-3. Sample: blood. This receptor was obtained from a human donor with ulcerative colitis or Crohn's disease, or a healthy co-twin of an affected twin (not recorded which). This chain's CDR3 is CAGRGNMGDTQYF.